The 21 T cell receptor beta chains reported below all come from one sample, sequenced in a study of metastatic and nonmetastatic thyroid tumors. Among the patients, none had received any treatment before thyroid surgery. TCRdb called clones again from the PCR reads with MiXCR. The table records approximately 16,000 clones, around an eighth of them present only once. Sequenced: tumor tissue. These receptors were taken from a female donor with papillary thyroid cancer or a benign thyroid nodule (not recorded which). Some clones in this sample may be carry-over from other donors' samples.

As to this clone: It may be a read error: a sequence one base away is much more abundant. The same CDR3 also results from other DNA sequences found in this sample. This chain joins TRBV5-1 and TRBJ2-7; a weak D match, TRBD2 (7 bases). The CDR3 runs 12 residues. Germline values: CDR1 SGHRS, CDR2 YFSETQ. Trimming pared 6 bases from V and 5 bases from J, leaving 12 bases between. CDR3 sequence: CASNGGGNEQYF. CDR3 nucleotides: TGCGCCAGCAATGGGGGGGGCAACGAGCAGTACTTC. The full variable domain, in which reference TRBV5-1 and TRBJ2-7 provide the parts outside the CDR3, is KAGVTQTPRYLIKTRGQQVTLSCSPISGHRSVSWYQQTPGQGLQFLFEYFSETQRNKGNFPGRFSGRQFSNSRSEMNVSTLELGDSALYLCASNGGGNEQYFGPGTRLTVT.

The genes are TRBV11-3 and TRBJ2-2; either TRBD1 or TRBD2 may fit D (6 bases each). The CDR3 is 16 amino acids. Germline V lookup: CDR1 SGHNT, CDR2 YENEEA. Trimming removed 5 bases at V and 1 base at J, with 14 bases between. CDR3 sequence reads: CASSPGASVNTGELFF. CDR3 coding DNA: TGTGCCAGCAGCCCGGGGGCGTCGGTGAACACCGGGGAGCTGTTTTTT. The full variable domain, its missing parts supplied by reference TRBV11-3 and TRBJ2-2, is EAGVVQSPRYKIIEKKQPVAFWCNPISGHNTLYWYLQNLGQGPELLIRYENEEAVDDSQLPKDRFSAERLKGVDSTLKIQPAELGDSAVYLCASSPGASVNTGELFFGEGSRLTVL.

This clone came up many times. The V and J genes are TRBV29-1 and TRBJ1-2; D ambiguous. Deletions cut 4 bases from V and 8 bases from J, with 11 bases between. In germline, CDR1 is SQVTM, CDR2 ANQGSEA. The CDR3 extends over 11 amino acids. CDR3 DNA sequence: TGCAGCGTTGTGGGGTGGCAGGGCTACACCTTC. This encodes CSVVGWQGYTF.

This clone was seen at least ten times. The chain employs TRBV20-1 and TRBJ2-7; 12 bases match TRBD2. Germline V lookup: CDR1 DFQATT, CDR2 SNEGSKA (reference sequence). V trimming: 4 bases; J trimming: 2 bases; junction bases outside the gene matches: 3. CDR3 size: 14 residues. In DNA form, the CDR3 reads TGCAGTGCTATCGGACTAGCGGGGACCTACGAGCAGTACTTC. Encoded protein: CSAIGLAGTYEQYF.

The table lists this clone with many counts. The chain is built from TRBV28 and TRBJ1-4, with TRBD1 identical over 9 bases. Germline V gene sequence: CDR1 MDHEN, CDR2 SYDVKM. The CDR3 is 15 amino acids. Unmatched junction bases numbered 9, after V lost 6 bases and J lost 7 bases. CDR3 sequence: CASRPTGGDGEKLFF. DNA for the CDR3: TGTGCCAGCAGGCCCACAGGGGGCGATGGTGAAAAACTGTTTTTT. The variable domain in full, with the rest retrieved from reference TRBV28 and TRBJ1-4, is DVKVTQSSRYLVKRTGEKVFLECVQDMDHENMFWYRQDPGLGLRLIYFSYDVKMKEKGDIPEGYSVSREKKERFSLILESASTNQTSMYLCASRPTGGDGEKLFFGSGTQLSVL.

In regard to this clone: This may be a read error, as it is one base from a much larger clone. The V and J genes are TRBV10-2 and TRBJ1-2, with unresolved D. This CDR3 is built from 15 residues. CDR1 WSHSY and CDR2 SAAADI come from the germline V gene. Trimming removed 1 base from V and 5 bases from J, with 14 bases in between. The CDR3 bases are TGCGCCAGCAGTGAGTTGTTGCAGTCGGTATATGGCTACACCTTC. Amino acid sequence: CASSELLQSVYGYTF.

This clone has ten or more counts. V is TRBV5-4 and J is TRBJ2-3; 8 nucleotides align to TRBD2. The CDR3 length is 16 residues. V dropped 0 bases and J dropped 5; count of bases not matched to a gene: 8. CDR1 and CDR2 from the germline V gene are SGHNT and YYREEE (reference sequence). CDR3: CASSLAFGRVGDTQYF. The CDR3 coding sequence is TGTGCCAGCAGCTTGGCTTTCGGGAGGGTAGGAGATACGCAGTATTTT.

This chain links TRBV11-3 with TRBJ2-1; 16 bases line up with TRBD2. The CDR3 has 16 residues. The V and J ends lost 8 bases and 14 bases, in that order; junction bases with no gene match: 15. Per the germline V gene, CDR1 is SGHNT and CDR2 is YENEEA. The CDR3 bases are TGTGCCAGCCCGAAAGCGGGACTAGCGGGGGGGCCGTTGGAGTTCTTC. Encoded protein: CASPKAGLAGGPLEFF.

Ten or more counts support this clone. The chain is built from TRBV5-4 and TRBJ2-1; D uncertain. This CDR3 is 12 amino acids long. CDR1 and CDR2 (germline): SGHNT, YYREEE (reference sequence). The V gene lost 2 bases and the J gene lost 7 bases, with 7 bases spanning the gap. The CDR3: CASSFQGNEQFF. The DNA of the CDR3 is TGTGCCAGCAGCTTCCAAGGAAATGAGCAGTTCTTC.

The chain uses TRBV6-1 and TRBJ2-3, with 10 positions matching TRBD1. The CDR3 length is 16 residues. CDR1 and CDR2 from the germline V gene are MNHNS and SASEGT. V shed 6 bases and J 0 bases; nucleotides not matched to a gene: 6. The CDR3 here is CASRARQGASTDTQYF. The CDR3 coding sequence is TGTGCCAGCAGAGCTCGACAGGGGGCTAGCACAGATACGCAGTATTTT.

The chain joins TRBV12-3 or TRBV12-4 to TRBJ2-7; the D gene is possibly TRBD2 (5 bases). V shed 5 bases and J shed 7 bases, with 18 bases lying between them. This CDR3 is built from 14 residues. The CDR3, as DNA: TGTGCCAGCAGTCCCGGCGGACTGCCGGAGGAGCAGTACTTC. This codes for CASSPGGLPEEQYF.

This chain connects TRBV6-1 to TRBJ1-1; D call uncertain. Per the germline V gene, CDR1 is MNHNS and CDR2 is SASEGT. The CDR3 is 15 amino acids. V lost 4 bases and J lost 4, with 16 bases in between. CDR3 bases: TGTGCCAGCAGTGGCCCCACCGGCTGGTTCACTGAAGCTTTCTTT. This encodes CASSGPTGWFTEAFF.

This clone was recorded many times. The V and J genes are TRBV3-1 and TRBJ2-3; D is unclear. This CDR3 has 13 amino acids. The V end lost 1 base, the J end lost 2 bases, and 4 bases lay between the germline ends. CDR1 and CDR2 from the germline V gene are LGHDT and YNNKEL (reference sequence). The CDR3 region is CASSQGFTDTQYF. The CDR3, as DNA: TGTGCCAGCAGCCAAGGATTCACAGATACGCAGTATTTT.

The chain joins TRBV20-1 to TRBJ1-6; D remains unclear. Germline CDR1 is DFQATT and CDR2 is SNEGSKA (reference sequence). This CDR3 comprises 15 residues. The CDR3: CMLGGDGSSGSPLHF. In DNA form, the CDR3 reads TGCATGCTGGGCGGAGACGGGTCCTCGGGGTCACCCCTCCACTTT.

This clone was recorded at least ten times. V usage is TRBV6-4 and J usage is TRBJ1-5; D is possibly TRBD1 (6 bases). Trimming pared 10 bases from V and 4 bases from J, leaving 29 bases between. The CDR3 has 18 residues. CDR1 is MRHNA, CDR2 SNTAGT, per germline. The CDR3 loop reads CAISLKYMGARPNQPQHF. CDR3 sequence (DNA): TGTGCCATCTCGCTTAAGTACATGGGGGCGCGTCCTAATCAGCCCCAGCATTTT.

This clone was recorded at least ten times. The CDR3 sequence: CSARDGTHNEQFF. The DNA for the CDR3 is TGCAGTGCTAGAGACGGAACTCACAATGAGCAGTTCTTC. The rearrangement links TRBV20-1 to TRBJ2-1; no clear D. Trimming stripped 0 bases from V and 5 bases from J, with 8 bases between. The CDR3 length is 13 residues. Germline V lookup: CDR1 DFQATT, CDR2 SNEGSKA (reference sequence).

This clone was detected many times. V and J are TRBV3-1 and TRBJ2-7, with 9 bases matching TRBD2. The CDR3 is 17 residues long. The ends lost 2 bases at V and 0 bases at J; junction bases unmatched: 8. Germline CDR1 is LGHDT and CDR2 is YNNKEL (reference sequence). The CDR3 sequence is CASSQRTSVPSSYEQYF. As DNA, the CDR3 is TGTGCCAGCAGCCAACGGACTAGCGTACCTAGCTCCTACGAGCAGTACTTC.

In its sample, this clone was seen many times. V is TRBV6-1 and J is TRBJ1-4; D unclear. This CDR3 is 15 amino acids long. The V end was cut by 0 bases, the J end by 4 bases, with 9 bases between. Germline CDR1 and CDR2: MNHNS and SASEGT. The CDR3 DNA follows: TGTGCCAGCAGTGAAGCCACACTTATTAATGAAAAACTGTTTTTT. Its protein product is CASSEATLINEKLFF.

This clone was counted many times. The CDR3 sequence is CASSLGRELFF. The CDR3, as DNA: TGTGCCAGCAGTTTAGGGAGGGAGCTGTTTTTT. The chain couples TRBV28 to TRBJ2-2; D not certain. The CDR3 has 11 residues. Germline CDR1 and CDR2: MDHEN and SYDVKM. V lost 2 bases to trimming and J lost 9 bases, with 4 bases between them.

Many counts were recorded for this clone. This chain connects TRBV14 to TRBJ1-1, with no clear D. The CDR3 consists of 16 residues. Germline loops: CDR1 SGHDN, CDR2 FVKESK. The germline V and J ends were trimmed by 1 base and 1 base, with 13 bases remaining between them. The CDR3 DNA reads TGTGCCAGCAGCCAAGTAGGAGGACTGTCGAACACTGAAGCTTTCTTT. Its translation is CASSQVGGLSNTEAFF.

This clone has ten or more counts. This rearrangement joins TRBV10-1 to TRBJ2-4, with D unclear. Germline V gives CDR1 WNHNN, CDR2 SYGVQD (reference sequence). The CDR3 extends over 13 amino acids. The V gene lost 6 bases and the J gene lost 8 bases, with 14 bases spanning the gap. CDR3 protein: CASSLAPEDIQYF. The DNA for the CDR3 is TGCGCCAGCAGCTTAGCTCCTGAGGACATTCAGTACTTC.